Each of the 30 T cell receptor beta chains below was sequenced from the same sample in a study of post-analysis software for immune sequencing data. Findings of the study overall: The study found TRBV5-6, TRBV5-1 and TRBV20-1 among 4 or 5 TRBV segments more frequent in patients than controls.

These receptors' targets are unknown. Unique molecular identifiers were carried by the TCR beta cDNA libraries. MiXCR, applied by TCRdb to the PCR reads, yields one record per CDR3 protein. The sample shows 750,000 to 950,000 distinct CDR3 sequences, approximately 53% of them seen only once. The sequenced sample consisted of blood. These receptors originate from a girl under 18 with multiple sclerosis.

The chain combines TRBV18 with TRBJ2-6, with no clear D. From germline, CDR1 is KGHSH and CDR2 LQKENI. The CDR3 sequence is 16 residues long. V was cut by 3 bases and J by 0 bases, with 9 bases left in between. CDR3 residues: CASSPSMFSGANVLTF. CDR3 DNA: TGTGCCAGCTCACCGAGCATGTTCTCTGGGGCCAACGTCCTGACTTTC. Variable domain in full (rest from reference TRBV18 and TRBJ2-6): NAGVMQNPRHLVRRRGQEARLRCSPMKGHSHVYWYRQLPEEGLKFMVYLQKENIIDESGMPKERFSAEFPKEGPSILRIQQVVRGDSAAYFCASSPSMFSGANVLTFGAGSRLTVL.

The CDR3 spells CASRKGLAETSSYEQYF. CDR3 DNA sequence: TGTGCCAGCAGGAAGGGACTAGCGGAAACCAGCTCCTACGAGCAGTACTTC. The chain recombines TRBV12-3 or TRBV12-4 with TRBJ2-7; 11 bases line up with TRBD2. V lost 6 bases to trimming and J lost 0 bases; unmatched junction nucleotides: 10. The CDR3 totals 17 residues.

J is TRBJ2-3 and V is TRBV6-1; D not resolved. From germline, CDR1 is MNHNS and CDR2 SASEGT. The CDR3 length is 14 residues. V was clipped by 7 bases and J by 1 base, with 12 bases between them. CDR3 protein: CASTGQVGTDTQYF. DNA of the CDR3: TGTGCCAGCACCGGGCAGGTCGGCACAGATACGCAGTATTTT.

DNA for the CDR3: TGTGCCAGCAGTTATAGCGGGATTTGGTACGAGCAGTACTTC. Protein product: CASSYSGIWYEQYF. The rearrangement links TRBV12-3 or TRBV12-4 to TRBJ2-4; 8 bases fit TRBD2. The closer fit of TRBJ2-7 to the DNA end suggests the J call may be wrong. The CDR3 loop spans 14 amino acids.

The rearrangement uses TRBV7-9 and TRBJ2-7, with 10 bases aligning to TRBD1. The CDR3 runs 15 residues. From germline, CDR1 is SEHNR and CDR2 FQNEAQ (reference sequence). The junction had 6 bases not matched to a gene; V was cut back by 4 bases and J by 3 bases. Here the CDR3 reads CASSSTGTGDYEQYF. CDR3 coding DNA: TGTGCCAGCAGCTCTACCGGGACAGGGGACTACGAGCAGTACTTC.

Written as DNA, the CDR3 is TGCGCCAGCAGCTCCGGGGAGGCCAGGGTAGAGACCCAGTACTTC. Translated: CASSSGEARVETQYF. V usage is TRBV5-1 and J usage is TRBJ2-5, with a possible D match to TRBD2 (6 bases). Trimming took off 3 bases at V and 4 bases at J, with 16 bases between the two ends. CDR1 and CDR2 (germline): SGHRS, YFSETQ. The CDR3 loop spans 15 amino acids.

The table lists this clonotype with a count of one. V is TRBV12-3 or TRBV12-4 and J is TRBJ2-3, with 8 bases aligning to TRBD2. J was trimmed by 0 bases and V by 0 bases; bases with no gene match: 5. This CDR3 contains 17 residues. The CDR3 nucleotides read TGTGCCAGCAGTTTAGCTGGCGGGGGGCGTAGCACAGATACGCAGTATTTT. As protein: CASSLAGGGRSTDTQYF.

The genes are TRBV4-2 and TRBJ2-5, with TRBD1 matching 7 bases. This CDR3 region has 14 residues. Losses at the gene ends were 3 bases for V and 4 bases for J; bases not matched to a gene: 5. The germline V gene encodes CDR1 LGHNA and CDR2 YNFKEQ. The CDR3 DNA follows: TGTGCCAGCAGCCACCGGGACAGTGGAGAGACCCAGTACTTC. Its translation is CASSHRDSGETQYF.

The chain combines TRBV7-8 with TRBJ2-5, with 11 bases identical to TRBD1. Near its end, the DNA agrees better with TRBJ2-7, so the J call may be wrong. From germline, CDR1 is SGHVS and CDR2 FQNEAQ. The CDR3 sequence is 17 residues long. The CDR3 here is CASSSKRGTGGFNEQYF. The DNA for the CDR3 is TGTGCCAGCAGCTCTAAACGAGGGACAGGGGGGTTCAACGAGCAGTACTTC.

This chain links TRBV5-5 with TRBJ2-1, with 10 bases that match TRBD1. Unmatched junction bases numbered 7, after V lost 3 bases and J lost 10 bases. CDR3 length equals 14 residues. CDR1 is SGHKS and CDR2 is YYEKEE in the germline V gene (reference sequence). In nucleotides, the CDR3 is TGTGCCAGCAGCTCGGGGACAGGGGTAGAGGAGCAGTTCTTC. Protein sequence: CASSSGTGVEEQFF. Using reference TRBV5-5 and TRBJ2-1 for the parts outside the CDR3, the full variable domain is DAGVTQSPTHLIKTRGQQVTLRCSPISGHKSVSWYQQVLGQGPQFIFQYYEKEERGRGNFPDRFSARQFPNYSSELNVNALLLGDSALYLCASSSGTGVEEQFFGPGTRLTVL.

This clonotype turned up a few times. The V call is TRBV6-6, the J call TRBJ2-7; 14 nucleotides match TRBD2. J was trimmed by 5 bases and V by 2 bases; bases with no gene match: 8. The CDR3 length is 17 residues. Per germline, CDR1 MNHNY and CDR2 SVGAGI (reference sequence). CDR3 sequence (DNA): TGTGCCAGCAGTTACCCCAACGGACTAGCGGGAGGCAACGAGCAGTACTTC. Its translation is CASSYPNGLAGGNEQYF.

The CDR3 here is CASSSLAGAFEQYF. Here the CDR3 DNA reads TGTGCCAGCAGTTCACTAGCGGGAGCTTTCGAGCAGTACTTC. The V and J genes are TRBV6-5 and TRBJ2-7; TRBD2 aligns across 11 bases. This CDR3 contains 14 residues. Trimming removed 4 bases from V and 6 bases from J; junction bases left unmatched: 5. CDR1 and CDR2 (germline): MNHEY, SVGAGI.

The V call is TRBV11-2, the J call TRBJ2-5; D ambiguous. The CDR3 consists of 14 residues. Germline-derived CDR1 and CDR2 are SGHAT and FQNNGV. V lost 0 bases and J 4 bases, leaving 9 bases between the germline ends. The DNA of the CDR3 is TGTGCCAGCAGCTTAGACCCAGCAGGAGAGACCCAGTACTTC. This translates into CASSLDPAGETQYF.

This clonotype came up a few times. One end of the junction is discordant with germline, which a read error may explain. The CDR3 nucleotides read TGTGCCATCAGAGAGTTACAGGGGAACCAAGAGACCCAGTACTTC. This codes for CAIRELQGNQETQYF. The gene calls are TRBV10-3 and TRBJ2-5; TRBD1 aligns across 7 bases. The V gene's germline CDR1 is ENHRY and CDR2 SYGVKD. There are 15 residues in the CDR3.

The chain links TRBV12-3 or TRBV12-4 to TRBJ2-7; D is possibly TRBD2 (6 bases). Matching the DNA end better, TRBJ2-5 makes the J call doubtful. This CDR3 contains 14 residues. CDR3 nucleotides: TGTGCCAGCAAAGACAGCGGGCCCCAAGAGACCCAGTACTTC. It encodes CASKDSGPQETQYF.

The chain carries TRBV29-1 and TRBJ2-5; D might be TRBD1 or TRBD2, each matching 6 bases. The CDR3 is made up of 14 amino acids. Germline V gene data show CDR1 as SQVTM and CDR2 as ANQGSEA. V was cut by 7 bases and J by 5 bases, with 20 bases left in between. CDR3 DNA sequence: TGCAGCGGATTAGGGGGGCTCCCTCCCGAGACCCAGTACTTC. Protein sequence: CSGLGGLPPETQYF.

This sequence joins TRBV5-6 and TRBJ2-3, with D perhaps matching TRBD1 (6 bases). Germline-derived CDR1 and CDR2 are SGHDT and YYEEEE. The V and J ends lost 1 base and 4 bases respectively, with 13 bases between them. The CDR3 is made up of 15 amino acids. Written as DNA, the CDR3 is TGTGCCAGCAGCTTGCTGGTACAGGGCGCAGATACGCAGTATTTT. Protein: CASSLLVQGADTQYF.

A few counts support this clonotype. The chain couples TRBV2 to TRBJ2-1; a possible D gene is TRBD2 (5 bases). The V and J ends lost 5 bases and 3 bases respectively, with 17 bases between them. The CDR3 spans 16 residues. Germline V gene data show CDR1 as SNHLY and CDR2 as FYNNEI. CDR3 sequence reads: CASSPLASSLYNEQFF. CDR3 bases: TGTGCCAGCAGTCCTTTGGCTAGCAGTCTCTACAATGAGCAGTTCTTC. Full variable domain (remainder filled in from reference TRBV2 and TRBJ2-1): EPEVTQTPSHQVTQMGQEVILRCVPISNHLYFYWYRQILGQKVEFLVSFYNNEISEKSEIFDDQFSVERPDGSNFTLKIRSTKLEDSAMYFCASSPLASSLYNEQFFGPGTRLTVL.

CDR3 in DNA: TGCAGTGCTAGAGATCCATTAGGGAGGGATGGCTACACCTTC. It translates to CSARDPLGRDGYTF. The chain links TRBV20-1 to TRBJ1-2, with D unresolved. Germline-derived CDR1 and CDR2 are DFQATT and SNEGSKA (reference sequence). The length of the CDR3 is 14 residues. Trimming left V 0 bases short and J 6 bases short, with 14 bases between.

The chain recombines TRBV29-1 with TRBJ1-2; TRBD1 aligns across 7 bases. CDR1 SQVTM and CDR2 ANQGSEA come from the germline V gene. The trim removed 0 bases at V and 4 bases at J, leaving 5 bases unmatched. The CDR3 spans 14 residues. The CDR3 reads CSVEDRGRGYGYTF. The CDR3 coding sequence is TGCAGCGTTGAAGATAGGGGGCGAGGCTATGGCTACACCTTC.

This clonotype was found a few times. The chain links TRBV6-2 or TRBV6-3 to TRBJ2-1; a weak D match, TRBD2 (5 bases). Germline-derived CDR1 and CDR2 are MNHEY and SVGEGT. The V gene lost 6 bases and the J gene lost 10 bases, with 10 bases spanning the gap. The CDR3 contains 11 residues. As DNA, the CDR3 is TGTGCCAGCAGACGGACTGGAGAGCAGTTCTTC. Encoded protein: CASRRTGEQFF.

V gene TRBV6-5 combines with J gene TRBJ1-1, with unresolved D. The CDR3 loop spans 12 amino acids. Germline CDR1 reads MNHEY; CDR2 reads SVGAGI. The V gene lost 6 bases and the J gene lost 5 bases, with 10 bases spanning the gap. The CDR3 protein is CASSRTWTEAFF. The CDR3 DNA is TGTGCCAGCAGCCGAACATGGACTGAAGCTTTCTTT.

DNA of the CDR3: TGTGCCAGCAGCTTAGCTAGGGGACTAGCGGAGACCCAGTACTTC. Protein: CASSLARGLAETQYF. This rearrangement joins TRBV7-6 to TRBJ2-5; 10 bases align to TRBD2. The ends lost 0 bases at V and 5 bases at J; junction bases unmatched: 3. Germline V lookup: CDR1 SGHVS, CDR2 FNYEAQ. The CDR3 loop spans 15 amino acids.

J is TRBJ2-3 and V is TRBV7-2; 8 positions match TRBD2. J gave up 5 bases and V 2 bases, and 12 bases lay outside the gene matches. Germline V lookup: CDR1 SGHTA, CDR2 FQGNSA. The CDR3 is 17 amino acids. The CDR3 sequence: CASSLPPWSGRIDTQYF. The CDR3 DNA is TGTGCCAGCAGCTTACCCCCGTGGAGCGGGAGAATAGATACGCAGTATTTT.

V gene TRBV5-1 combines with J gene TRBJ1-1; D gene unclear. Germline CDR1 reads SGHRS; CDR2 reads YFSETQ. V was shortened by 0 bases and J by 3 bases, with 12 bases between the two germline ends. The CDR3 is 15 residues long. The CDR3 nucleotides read TGCGCCAGCAGCTTGGGTCAGAGAATTTACACTGAAGCTTTCTTT. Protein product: CASSLGQRIYTEAFF.

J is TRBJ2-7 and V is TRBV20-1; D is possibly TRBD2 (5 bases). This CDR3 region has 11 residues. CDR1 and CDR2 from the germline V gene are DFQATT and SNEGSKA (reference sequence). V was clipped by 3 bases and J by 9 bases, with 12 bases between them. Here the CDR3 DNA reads TGCAGTGCTAGCGCCCTGGGGAGGCAGTACTTC. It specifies CSASALGRQYF.

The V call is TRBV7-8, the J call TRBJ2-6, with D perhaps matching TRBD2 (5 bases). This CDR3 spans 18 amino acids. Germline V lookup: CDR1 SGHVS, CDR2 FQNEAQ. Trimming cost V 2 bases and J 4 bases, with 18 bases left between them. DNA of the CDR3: TGTGCCAGCAGCTTAAGGGAGCCAGGATTTCGGGGGGCCAACGTCCTGACTTTC. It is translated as CASSLREPGFRGANVLTF.

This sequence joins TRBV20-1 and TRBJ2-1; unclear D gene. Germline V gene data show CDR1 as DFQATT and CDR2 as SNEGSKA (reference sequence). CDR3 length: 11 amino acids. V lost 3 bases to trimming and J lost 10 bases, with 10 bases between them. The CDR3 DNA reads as TGCAGTGCTAGTGGTTCCCTCGAGCAGTTCTTC. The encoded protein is CSASGSLEQFF.

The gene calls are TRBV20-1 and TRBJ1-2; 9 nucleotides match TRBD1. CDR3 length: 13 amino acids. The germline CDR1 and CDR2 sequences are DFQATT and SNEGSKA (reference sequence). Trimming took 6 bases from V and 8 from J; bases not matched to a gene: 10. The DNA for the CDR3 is TGCAGTGCCCGGACAGGGGCCCTTTGGGGCTACACCTTC. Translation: CSARTGALWGYTF.

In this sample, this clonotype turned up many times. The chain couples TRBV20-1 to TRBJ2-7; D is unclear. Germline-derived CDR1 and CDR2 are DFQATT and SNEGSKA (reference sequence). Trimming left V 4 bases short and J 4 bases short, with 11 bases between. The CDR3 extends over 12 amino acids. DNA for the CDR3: TGCAGTGCTACCGATAAAGATTACGAGCAGTACTTC. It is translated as CSATDKDYEQYF.